What follows describes a single T cell receptor (beta chain). Its antigen is undetermined. The germline V gene encodes CDR1 SGHRS and CDR2 YFSETQ. The J segment lost 0 bases and the V segment lost 0 bases, leaving 2 bases of the junction unmatched. This CDR3 spans 16 amino acids. Profiled with immunoSEQ multiplex PCR; TCRdb holds only in-frame clones, not every one. The table lists hundreds of thousands of clones, 90% to 96% of them singletons. This sample stems from a study of shared clonotypes between healthy human individuals. Study context: The composition of the donors was a couple of women and a few men aged 18 to 49.

Overall study results and limits: Sorted-subset sequencing was shown by rarefaction to be incomplete despite large depth.

The rearrangement joins TRBV5-1 to TRBJ1-4, with 7 nucleotides matching TRBD1. Material for sequencing was naive CD4+ T cells sorted from blood. Specified subset: CD45RA+ positively selected. The TCR originated in a woman in her twenties or thirties in good health. The chain's CDR3 is CASSLGGGSTNEKLFF. DNA of the CDR3: TGCGCCAGCAGCTTGGGAGGGGGCTCAACTAATGAAAAACTGTTTTTT.